What follows describes a single T cell receptor (beta chain). Germline V lookup: CDR1 SGDLS, CDR2 YYNGEE. The V end lost 4 bases, the J end lost 1 base, and 8 bases lay between the germline ends. This CDR3 has 14 residues. The assay was immunoSEQ multiplex PCR, and TCRdb's table has in-frame clones only and misses some. The table lists 250,000 to 300,000 clones, roughly nine tenths of them singletons. This specimen comes from a study of blood T cell repertoires in COVID-19. The chain links TRBV9 to TRBJ2-2, with D unresolved. The sequencing input was peripheral blood. The origin of this receptor is a woman aged 30 to 39 with COVID-19, enrolled during active disease. CDR3 residues: CASSSRRNTGELFF. CDR3 DNA sequence: TGTGCCAGCAGCTCTAGAAGGAACACCGGGGAGCTGTTTTTT.